This entry concerns a single T cell receptor beta chain. The CDR3 spans 14 residues. Germline-derived CDR1 and CDR2 are SEHNR and FQNEAQ (reference sequence). V was clipped by 5 bases and J by 3 bases; unmatched bases: 3. These data belong to a study of T cell changes during pregnancy in multiple sclerosis. TCRdb keeps only in-frame clones here, not all; method: immunoSEQ multiplex PCR. This table has about 81,000 clones, over 90% appearing once. The source material was peripheral blood, sampled in the third trimester of pregnancy. This receptor was identified in a female donor with multiple sclerosis, enrolled in a pregnancy study. This chain uses TRBV7-9 with TRBJ2-3, with 9 bases lining up with TRBD1. In DNA, the CDR3 is TGTGCCAGCAGCCGACAGGGGGTGACAGATACGCAGTATTTT. Protein sequence: CASSRQGVTDTQYF.